Below, 26 T cell receptor beta chains from the same sample are listed, as sequenced in a study of T cell repertoires in cytomegalovirus infection. In TCRdb, the reads were re-called with MiXCR into one record per CDR3 protein. The sample includes hundreds of thousands of distinct CDR3 sequences, roughly 43% of them seen just once. The antigens of these receptors remain unknown. The specimen was cultured PBMCs, collected from culture after CMV antigen stimulation. The receptor source for this set is a human donor in good health (CMV status not recorded). Some clones in this sample may be carry-over from other donors' samples.

CDR3 loop: CASSQESGRNNEQFF. For the CDR3, the DNA is TGCGCCAGCAGCCAAGAAAGCGGGAGAAACAATGAGCAGTTCTTC. The rearrangement uses TRBV4-1 and TRBJ2-1, with 8 bases that match TRBD2. The CDR3 spans 15 residues. J lost 5 bases, V lost 0 bases, and 3 bases had no gene match. Germline values: CDR1 MGHRA, CDR2 YSYEKL.

There are a few counts of this clonotype. For the CDR3, the DNA is TGTGCCAGCTCTCGTGGGGGCGGTCAGCCCCAGCATTTT. Translated, it gives CASSRGGGQPQHF. J is TRBJ1-5 and V is TRBV7-2; maybe TRBD1 (6 bases). Between the trimmed V and J ends, which lost 8 bases and 6 bases, there was a span of 14 bases. The CDR3 contains 13 residues. The germline V gene has CDR1 SGHTA and CDR2 FQGNSA.

The chain recombines TRBV11-2 with TRBJ2-2; D not resolved. The V gene lost 2 bases and the J gene lost 4 bases, with 5 bases spanning the gap. Germline V gene sequence: CDR1 SGHAT, CDR2 FQNNGV. CDR3 size: 13 residues. CDR3 bases: TGTGCCAGCAGCTTACGGTCCACCGGGGAGCTGTTTTTT. Translated, it gives CASSLRSTGELFF.

This clonotype was detected a few times. The CDR3 spells CASSPQETGLAGSDTQYF. The CDR3 DNA reads TGTGCCAGCAGTCCGCAAGAGACGGGACTAGCGGGTTCAGATACGCAGTATTTT. The chain joins TRBV12-3 or TRBV12-4 to TRBJ2-3; TRBD2 aligns across 12 bases. V lost 5 bases, J lost 4 bases, and 13 bases stayed unmatched. This CDR3 is built from 18 residues.

This chain joins TRBV18 and TRBJ2-2; TRBD2 is a possible D gene (6 bases). The length of the CDR3 is 15 residues. V was shortened by 5 bases and J by 0 bases, with 10 bases between the two germline ends. The germline gives CDR1 KGHSH, CDR2 LQKENI. The CDR3 spells CASSGDLANTGELFF. The CDR3 DNA sequence: TGTGCCAGCTCAGGGGACTTGGCGAACACCGGGGAGCTGTTTTTT.

The chain has TRBV12-3 or TRBV12-4 and TRBJ2-3; 8 bases agree with TRBD2. The CDR3 loop spans 18 amino acids. V gave up 1 base and J gave up 1 base; unmatched junction bases: 10. The CDR3 nucleotides are TGTGCCAGCAGTTTAGAGTATCGGGGACTAGGAGGCACAGATACGCAGTATTTT. It encodes CASSLEYRGLGGTDTQYF.

The CDR3 nucleotides are TGTGCCAGCAGCCAAAGAGAGGGGGGAGTCTACGAGCAGTACTTC. Its protein product is CASSQREGGVYEQYF. V gene TRBV14 combines with J gene TRBJ2-7, with D possibly called TRBD1 or TRBD2 (6 bases each). The V and J ends lost 2 bases and 3 bases respectively, with 14 bases between them. The CDR3 has 15 residues. From germline, CDR1 is SGHDN and CDR2 FVKESK.

This clonotype was counted only a few times. V and J are TRBV12-5 and TRBJ1-5; no definite D call. In germline, CDR1 is LGHNT, CDR2 FRNRAP. Trimming pared 1 base from V and 1 base from J, leaving 2 bases between. There are 13 residues in the CDR3. CDR3 DNA: TGTGCTAGTGGTTTGGGCAGCAATCAGCCCCAGCATTTT. Translated: CASGLGSNQPQHF.

The chain uses TRBV7-9 and TRBJ2-1, with 7 nucleotides matching TRBD2. J gave up 7 bases and V 1 base, and 10 bases lay outside the gene matches. CDR1 is SEHNR and CDR2 is FQNEAQ in the germline V gene (reference sequence). The CDR3 length is 16 residues. The chain's CDR3 is CASSLGLAEAQNEQFF. The CDR3 nucleotides are TGTGCCAGCAGCTTAGGGCTAGCGGAGGCCCAAAATGAGCAGTTCTTC.

This clonotype was counted between two and nine times. V usage is TRBV7-2 and J usage is TRBJ2-2, with D hard to call. Germline V CDR1 and CDR2: SGHTA, FQGNSA. Trimming took off 6 bases at V and 0 bases at J, with 11 bases between the two ends. The CDR3 spans 15 residues. The CDR3 region is CASRLSTANTGELFF. The DNA of the CDR3 is TGTGCCAGCAGACTAAGCACAGCGAACACCGGGGAGCTGTTTTTT.

The V and J genes are TRBV19 and TRBJ1-4, with 7 positions matching TRBD1. This CDR3 is 18 amino acids long. The V gene's germline CDR1 is LNHDA and CDR2 SQIVND (reference sequence). Unmatched junction bases numbered 14, after V lost 6 bases and J lost 1 base. CDR3 sequence reads: CASRHRTGGPKTNEKLFF. CDR3 in DNA: TGTGCCAGTAGACACAGGACAGGAGGACCGAAAACTAATGAAAAACTGTTTTTT.

The V and J genes are TRBV7-6 and TRBJ1-4; no firm D call. This CDR3 contains 16 residues. Between the trimmed V and J ends, which lost 1 base and 0 bases, there was a span of 9 bases. Germline CDR1 is SGHVS and CDR2 is FNYEAQ. CDR3 in DNA: TGTGCCAGCAGCTTAGGCGGTCGACCAACTAATGAAAAACTGTTTTTT. Translation gives CASSLGGRPTNEKLFF.

The chain couples TRBV12-3 or TRBV12-4 to TRBJ2-1; 9 bases agree with TRBD2. The CDR3 has 14 residues. Trimming at V came to 6 bases and at J to 14 bases, leaving 14 bases not matched to a gene. Written as DNA, the CDR3 is TGTGCCAGCAGCCCCGAGCTAGCGGGACGTTTGGAGTTCTTC. This gives the protein CASSPELAGRLEFF.

The chain joins TRBV6-1 to TRBJ2-3; TRBD1 is a possible D gene (5 bases). The CDR3 length is 17 residues. Germline V gene lookup returns CDR1 MNHNS and CDR2 SASEGT. Trimming took 2 bases from V and 6 from J, leaving 21 bases between them. The CDR3 spells CASSERGRAGPGDTQYF. The CDR3 DNA sequence: TGTGCCAGCAGTGAAAGAGGCCGGGCAGGGCCCGGGGATACGCAGTATTTT.

This clonotype appeared a single time. The chain links TRBV20-1 to TRBJ2-2, with D possibly TRBD2 on 6 matching bases. The CDR3 is 14 amino acids. The V and J ends lost 3 bases and 5 bases respectively, with 13 bases between them. Germline CDR1 DFQATT, CDR2 SNEGSKA (reference sequence). The CDR3 DNA reads TGCAGTGCTAGTCATAGCGGAAGTACCGGGGAGCTGTTTTTT. Its protein product is CSASHSGSTGELFF.

This clonotype was observed at least ten times. The CDR3 coding sequence is TGTGCCAGCAGCTTAGGGGCGGACGGAACTTTAACGTTCTTC. Amino acids: CASSLGADGTLTFF. The chain combines TRBV7-2 with TRBJ2-1; D remains ambiguous. V gave up 1 base and J gave up 15 bases, with 19 bases separating them. The CDR3 spans 14 residues. The germline gives CDR1 SGHTA, CDR2 FQGNSA.

The chain links TRBV6-5 to TRBJ2-7; TRBD1 is a possible D gene (6 bases). The CDR3 is 15 residues long. Trimming shortened V by 8 bases and J by 2 bases, and 19 bases separated the two germline ends. The germline gives CDR1 MNHEY, CDR2 SVGAGI. CDR3 in amino acids: CASDGGDRSTYEQYF. The CDR3 DNA reads TGTGCCAGCGATGGGGGCGACAGGTCCACCTACGAGCAGTACTTC.

This clonotype turned up a few times. This chain joins TRBV11-2 and TRBJ2-5; no firm D call. CDR1 is SGHAT and CDR2 is FQNNGV in the germline V gene. This CDR3 has 13 amino acids. V gave up 5 bases and J gave up 0 bases, with 7 bases separating them. CDR3 nucleotides: TGTGCCAGCAGCCCCTCAGACCAAGAGACCCAGTACTTC. Protein: CASSPSDQETQYF.

This clonotype was seen a handful of times. The rearrangement uses TRBV7-6 and TRBJ2-3; D is perhaps TRBD2 (5 bases). The germline CDR1 and CDR2 sequences are SGHVS and FNYEAQ. The CDR3 spans 16 residues. The V and J ends lost 1 base and 1 base respectively, with 12 bases between them. The CDR3 nucleotides are TGTGCCAGCAGCTTAGAGGCCCGGGGAGGCACAGATACGCAGTATTTT. It translates to CASSLEARGGTDTQYF. The variable domain in full, with the rest retrieved from reference TRBV7-6 and TRBJ2-3, is GAGVSQSPRYKVTKRGQDVALRCDPISGHVSLYWYRQALGQGPEFLTYFNYEAQQDKSGLPNDRFSAERPEGSISTLTIQRTEQRDSAMYRCASSLEARGGTDTQYFGPGTRLTVL.

This clonotype appeared a few times. The V call is TRBV7-9, the J call TRBJ2-3; D is undetermined. Trimming pared 2 bases from V and 3 bases from J, leaving 9 bases between. Germline CDR1 SEHNR, CDR2 FQNEAQ (reference sequence). The CDR3 consists of 14 residues. CDR3 in amino acids: CASSLTLDTDTQYF. The DNA of the CDR3 is TGTGCCAGCAGCTTAACTCTAGATACAGATACGCAGTATTTT.

This clonotype was seen a few times. The chain combines TRBV6-6 with TRBJ1-4; D perhaps matches TRBD1 (5 bases). V lost 5 bases to trimming and J lost 3 bases, with 10 bases between them. The CDR3 is made up of 14 amino acids. Germline-derived CDR1 and CDR2 are MNHNY and SVGAGI (reference sequence). CDR3 nucleotides: TGTGCCAGCAGTAAGCCGGGACCTAATGAAAAACTGTTTTTT. It codes for CASSKPGPNEKLFF.

The J gene is TRBJ2-1, the V gene TRBV6-5; TRBD2 agrees at 11 bases. CDR1 is MNHEY, CDR2 SVGAGI, per germline. The CDR3 runs 16 residues. Losses at the gene ends were 6 bases for V and 0 bases for J; bases not matched to a gene: 4. CDR3: CASRPLAGDSYNEQFF. Here the CDR3 DNA reads TGTGCCAGCAGACCACTAGCGGGAGACTCCTACAATGAGCAGTTCTTC.

V is TRBV29-1 and J is TRBJ2-3, with D unclear. CDR1 SQVTM and CDR2 ANQGSEA come from the germline V gene. CDR3 length: 14 residues. V was trimmed by 6 bases and J by 0 bases, leaving 13 bases between them. The CDR3 sequence is CSVTPLRSTDTQYF. The CDR3 DNA is TGCAGCGTCACGCCCCTTAGGAGCACAGATACGCAGTATTTT.

V gene TRBV20-1 combines with J gene TRBJ1-4, with D uncertain. This CDR3 is built from 14 residues. The germline CDR1 and CDR2 sequences are DFQATT and SNEGSKA (reference sequence). With 2 bases removed from V and 3 bases from J, the gap between germline ends came to 10 bases. CDR3 nucleotides: TGCAGTGCTAGAACCCAGGTAGCTAATGAAAAACTGTTTTTT. Translation gives CSARTQVANEKLFF.

The chain employs TRBV6-8 and TRBJ2-3; unclear D gene. Germline loops: CDR1 MNHGY, CDR2 SAAAGT. The V end was cut by 4 bases, the J end by 6 bases, with 11 bases between. The CDR3 has 13 residues. CDR3: CASSSARVDTQYF. The CDR3 nucleotides read TGTGCCAGCAGTTCCGCCCGGGTGGATACGCAGTATTTT.

In this sample, this clonotype turned up many times. The chain is built from TRBV4-2 and TRBJ2-3; D is undetermined. The CDR3 totals 14 residues. Trimming removed 2 bases from V and 0 bases from J, with 6 bases in between. Germline V CDR1 and CDR2: LGHNA, YNFKEQ. The CDR3 nucleotides read TGTGCCAGCAGCCAACCTACCAGCACAGATACGCAGTATTTT. This sequence encodes CASSQPTSTDTQYF.